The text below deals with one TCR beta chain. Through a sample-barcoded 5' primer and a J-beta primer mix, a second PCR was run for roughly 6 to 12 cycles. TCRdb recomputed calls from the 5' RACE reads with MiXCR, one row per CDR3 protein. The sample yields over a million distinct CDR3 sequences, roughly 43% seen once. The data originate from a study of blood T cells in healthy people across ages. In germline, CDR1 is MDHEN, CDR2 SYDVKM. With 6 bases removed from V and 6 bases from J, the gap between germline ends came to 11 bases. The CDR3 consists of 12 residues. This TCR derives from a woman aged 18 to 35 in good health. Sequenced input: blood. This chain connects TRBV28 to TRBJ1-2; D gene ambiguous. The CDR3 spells CASRDGFNGYTF. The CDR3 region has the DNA TGTGCCAGCAGGGACGGTTTTAATGGCTACACCTTC.